The following is a TCR beta chain sequence with its context. The antigen remains unidentified. A single base separates this from a much larger clone, so it may be a read error. V shed 5 bases and J shed 4 bases, with 17 bases lying between them. CDR1 is GTSNPN and CDR2 is SVGIG in the germline V gene (reference sequence). This CDR3 has 14 residues. The hyperthyroidism patients had all been newly diagnosed, and their disease duration was under 2 months. Their ages ranged from 18 to 65 years. Exclusion of a patient resulted from uncontrolled infection, other autoimmune disease, pregnancy or lactation. Using RNA transcripts as the source, TCR beta CDR3 regions were amplified. In the first-round RT-PCR of the TCR CDR3, the HTBI primer set was used. TCRdb re-analysed the multiplex PCR reads in MiXCR, keeping a single row per CDR3 protein. The table includes more than 450,000 distinct CDR3 sequences, 14% detected once.

These data come from a study of T cells in Graves' hyperthyroidism and ophthalmopathy. Study information: Blood was drawn when the patient was first diagnosed and still untreated.

Study observations and caveats: In the blood, most expanded thyroid clonotypes above 0.001 appeared as well.

This TCR came from a woman between 35 and 50 years old with Graves' hyperthyroidism. The rearrangement joins TRBV30 to TRBJ1-1; tentatively, D is TRBD1 (5 bases). The sequencing sample was made of blood. The CDR3 reads CAWGLGQLSTEAFF. As DNA, the CDR3 is TGTGCCTGGGGCTTGGGGCAACTGAGCACTGAAGCTTTCTTT.